This T cell receptor beta chain was sequenced for a study of blood T cells in healthy people across ages. General study findings and limits: Unknown CMV status may confound age-related changes in expanded clones. Roughly linear age-related decline in beta diversity appeared, significant by age approximately 40.

It was with a sample-barcoded 5' primer and a J-beta primer mix that a second PCR of roughly 7 to 12 cycles was run. A template-switch adaptor with 12 random nucleotides tagged each cDNA molecule. All samples yielded 3 million or more CDR3-containing paired-end reads. TCRdb used MiXCR to reprocess the 5' RACE reads, holding one entry per CDR3 protein. Of almost 300,000 distinct CDR3 sequences listed, 25% to 30% are singletons. With regard to this clonotype: Its matching antigen is unknown.

Per the germline V gene, CDR1 is SQVTM and CDR2 is ANQGSEA. The CDR3 spans 12 residues. The sample taken for sequencing was blood. The receptor comes from a woman aged 70 to 79 in good health. This chain uses TRBV29-1 with TRBJ2-5; possible D gene TRBD2, 5 bases. The J call could be wrong; TRBJ2-1 is a better fit for the DNA end. The CDR3 nucleotides read TGCAGCGTTGGGGGAGTGCTTGGTGAGCAGTTCTTC. Translated, it gives CSVGGVLGEQFF.